These 4 T cell receptor beta chains were all obtained from the same sample, sequenced in a study of cytomegalovirus exposure and HLA in healthy donors (dated by TCRdb to the late 2010s). Library prep was done by the immunoSEQ multiplex PCR assay. The multiplex PCR relied on a mix of 60 forward primers for TCR Vbeta segments and 13 reverse primers for TCR Jbeta segments. Held by TCRdb, this immuneACCESS table contains in-frame sequences only and omits some clones. Under half of the omission traces to an unresolved V gene where checked; the cause of the rest is unknown. The sample table lists approximately 160,000 clones, more than 65% of them with a count of one. The ten largest account for about 2.9% of the sample. The sample consisted of PBMCs. The receptor set was obtained from a woman between 35 and 50 years old in good health and CMV-seropositive.

This clone was counted between two and nine times. The V gene is TRBV4-2, the J gene TRBJ2-7; TRBD1 matches 9 bases. CDR3 length: 15 amino acids. V was pared by 4 bases and J by 2 bases, with 6 bases of the junction left unmatched. Germline V gene data show CDR1 as LGHNA and CDR2 as YNFKEQ. CDR3 sequence reads: CASSPETGGTYEQYF. CDR3 in DNA: TGTGCCAGCAGCCCCGAGACAGGGGGAACCTACGAGCAGTACTTC.

The gene calls are TRBV19 and TRBJ1-3; D may be TRBD1 (6 bases). Trimming pared 5 bases from V and 3 bases from J, leaving 11 bases between. CDR1 LNHDA and CDR2 SQIVND come from the germline V gene (reference sequence). The CDR3 totals 14 residues. In DNA, the CDR3 is TGTGCCAGTAGTCCGTCAGGGGTTGGAAACACCATATATTTT. This encodes CASSPSGVGNTIYF.

CDR3 sequence reads: CASSDPGGGGVNEQFF. The CDR3 region has the DNA TGTGCCAGCAGTGATCCGGGGGGGGGAGGCGTGAATGAGCAGTTCTTC. The chain uses TRBV25-1 and TRBJ2-1; TRBD2 matches at 8 bases. Germline CDR1 reads MGHDK; CDR2 reads SYGVNS. This CDR3 region has 16 residues. V was pared by 3 bases and J by 7 bases, with 11 bases of the junction left unmatched.

A few counts support this clone. The chain employs TRBV6-7 and TRBJ2-2; 9 bases align to TRBD1. TRBV6-7 is given ORF status, its function remaining uncertain. The CDR3 contains 16 residues. The J segment lost 5 bases and the V segment lost 0 bases, leaving 4 bases of the junction unmatched. In nucleotides, the CDR3 is TGTGCCAGCAGTTACTCGAACAGGGGGCGGACCGGGGAGCTGTTTTTT. This sequence encodes CASSYSNRGRTGELFF.